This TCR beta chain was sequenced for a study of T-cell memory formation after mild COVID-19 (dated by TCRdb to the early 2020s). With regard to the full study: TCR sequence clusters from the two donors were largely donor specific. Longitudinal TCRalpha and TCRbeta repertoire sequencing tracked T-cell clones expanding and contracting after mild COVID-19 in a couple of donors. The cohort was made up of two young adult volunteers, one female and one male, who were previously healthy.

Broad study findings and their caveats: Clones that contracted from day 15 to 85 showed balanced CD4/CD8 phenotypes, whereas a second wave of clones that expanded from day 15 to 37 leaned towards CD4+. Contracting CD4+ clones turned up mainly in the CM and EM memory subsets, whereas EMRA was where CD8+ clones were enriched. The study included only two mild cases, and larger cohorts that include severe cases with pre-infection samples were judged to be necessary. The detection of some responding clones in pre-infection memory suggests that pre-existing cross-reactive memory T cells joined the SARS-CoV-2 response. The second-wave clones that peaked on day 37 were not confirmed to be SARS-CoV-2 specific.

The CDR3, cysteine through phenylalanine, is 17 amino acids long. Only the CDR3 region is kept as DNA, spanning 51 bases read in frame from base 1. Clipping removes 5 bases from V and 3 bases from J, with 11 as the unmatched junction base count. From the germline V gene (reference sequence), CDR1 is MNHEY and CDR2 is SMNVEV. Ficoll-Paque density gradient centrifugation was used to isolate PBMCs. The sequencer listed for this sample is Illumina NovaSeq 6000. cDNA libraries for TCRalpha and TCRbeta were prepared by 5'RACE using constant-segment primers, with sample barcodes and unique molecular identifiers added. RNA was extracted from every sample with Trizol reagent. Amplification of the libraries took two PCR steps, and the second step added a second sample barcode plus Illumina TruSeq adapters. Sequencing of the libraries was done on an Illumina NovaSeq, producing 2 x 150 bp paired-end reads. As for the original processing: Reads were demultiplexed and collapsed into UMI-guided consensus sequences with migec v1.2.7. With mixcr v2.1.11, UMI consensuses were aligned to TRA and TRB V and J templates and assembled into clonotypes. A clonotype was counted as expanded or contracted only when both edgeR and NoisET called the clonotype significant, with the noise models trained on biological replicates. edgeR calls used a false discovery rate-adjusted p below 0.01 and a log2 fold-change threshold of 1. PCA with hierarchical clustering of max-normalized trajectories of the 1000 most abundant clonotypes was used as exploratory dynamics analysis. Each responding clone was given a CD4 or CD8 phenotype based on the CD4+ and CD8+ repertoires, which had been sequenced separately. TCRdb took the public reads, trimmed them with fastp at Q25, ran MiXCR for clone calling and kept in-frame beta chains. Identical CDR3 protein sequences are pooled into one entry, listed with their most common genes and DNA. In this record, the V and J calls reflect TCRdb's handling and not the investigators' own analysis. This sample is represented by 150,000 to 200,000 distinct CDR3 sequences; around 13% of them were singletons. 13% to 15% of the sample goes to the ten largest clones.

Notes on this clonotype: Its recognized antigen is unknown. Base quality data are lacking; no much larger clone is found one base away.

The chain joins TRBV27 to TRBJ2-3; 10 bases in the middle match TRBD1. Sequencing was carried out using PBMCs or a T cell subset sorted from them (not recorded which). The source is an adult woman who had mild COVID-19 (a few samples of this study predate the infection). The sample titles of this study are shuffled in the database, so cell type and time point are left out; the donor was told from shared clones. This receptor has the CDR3 CASSLQTGGARTDTQYF. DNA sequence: TGTGCCAGCAGTCTCCAGACAGGGGGCGCGCGGACAGATACGCAGTATTTT.